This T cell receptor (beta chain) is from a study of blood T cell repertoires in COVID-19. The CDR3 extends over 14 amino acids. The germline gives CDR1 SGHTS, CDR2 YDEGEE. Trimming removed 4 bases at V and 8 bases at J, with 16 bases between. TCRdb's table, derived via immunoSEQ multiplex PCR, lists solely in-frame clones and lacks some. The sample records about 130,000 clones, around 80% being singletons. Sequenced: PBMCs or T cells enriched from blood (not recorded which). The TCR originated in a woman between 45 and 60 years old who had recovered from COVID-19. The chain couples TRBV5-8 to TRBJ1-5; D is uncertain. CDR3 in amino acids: CASSPRTPEEPQHF. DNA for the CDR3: TGTGCCAGCAGCCCCCGTACACCCGAAGAGCCCCAGCATTTT.